This is a list of T cell receptor beta chains from one sample in a study of blood T cell repertoires in COVID-19. The data were produced by immunoSEQ multiplex PCR, yet TCRdb's version contains in-frame clones alone and is incomplete. The data show about 30,000 clones, around 84% seen once. The material sequenced was peripheral blood. These receptor sequences come from a human donor in a cohort sampled during active COVID-19. The donor label of this sample is uncertain. CDR3s include the opening cysteine and the closing phenylalanine or tryptophan. Size tells how often a clone was seen (once, few, many) or the class of an expanded clone, and some rows leave it out.

clone_size	v_call	cdr3_aa
NA	TRBV19	CASSIVVRVYDNEQFF
NA	TRBV5-5	CASSLGRVTETQYF
NA	TRBV28	CASSGQSPLHF
NA	TRBV19	CASSTFPGRQETQYF
NA	TRBV5-1	CASSLGRDTEAFF
once	TRBV5-5	CASSLEAGGYNEQFF
NA	TRBV19	CAVSNSGRPNYGYTF
NA	TRBV6-1	CASSDTGGGQPQHF
NA	TRBV5-4	CASSRDRADEQFF
NA	TRBV7-2	CASSSRQAPWGYTF
NA	TRBV19	CASSRGDRVSNQPQHF
once	TRBV19	CASSIGLAYNEQFF
once	TRBV27	CASKKQGNTEAFF
NA	TRBV5-1	CASSLGPQGNSNEQFF
NA	TRBV10-3	CAISDYVNSYGYTF
NA	TRBV2	CASRRTSQETQYF
NA	TRBV27	CASSSRDRGRYEQYF
NA	TRBV6-5	CASSKPDRNTEAFF
few	TRBV27	CASSSGGSYEQYF
NA	TRBV2	CASSALGAGSPLHF
NA	TRBV5-1	CASSSGGANTGELFF
NA	TRBV5-1	CASSLIGEKYNEQFF
NA	TRBV5-6	CASSLWDRDQPQHF
NA	TRBV5-4	CASSPRDRGNNEQFF
NA	TRBV20-1	CSAWTVETQYF
NA	TRBV3-1/TRBV3-2	CASSHLAGGEQFF
few	TRBV30	CAWSVTGGEQYF
NA	TRBV30	CAWSVPGSSYNEQFF
NA	TRBV3-1/TRBV3-2	CASSRKTGDQPQHF
once	TRBV27	CASKVTGGPYGYTF
NA	TRBV5-1	CASSLETGVGEKLFF
NA	TRBV10-3	CAISERGQDEQYF
NA	TRBV11-2	CASSLDLVAHEQYF
NA	TRBV2	CASSGDNQGAFF
NA	TRBV24-1	CATSAGSGRADEQFF
NA	TRBV3-1/TRBV3-2	CASSREGSRDEQFF
NA	TRBV6-1	CASSDGASGTYEQYF
NA	TRBV30	CAWNLPGVSWEQYF
NA	TRBV11-3	CASSRRLHTEAFF
NA	TRBV24-1	CATSDLGGSSYNEQFF
NA	TRBV6-5	CASRETVNTEAFF
NA	TRBV12-5	CASGFGRRVHEQFF
once	TRBV5-1	CASSDQGGDIQYF
NA	TRBV6-5	CASRDRQGVGELFF
NA	TRBV19	CASMGQAGSNQPQHF
NA	TRBV27	CASSFGGSNQPQHF
NA	TRBV18	CASSPSNDRGIRNEQFF